Sequencing of this T cell receptor beta chain was carried out in a study of OX40 agonist ivuxolimab in advanced cancers. Notes on the study in general: At 0.1 to 3.0 mg/kg and by week 6, CD4+ and CD8+ T cells in the blood had expanded clonally. Nonresponders, in some cases, also had low normalized T-cell clonal expansion.

Here immunoSEQ multiplex PCR was the method, and the copy in TCRdb shows in-frame clones only, minus some. The sample contains some 100,000 clones, around 94% of which appear only once. Any history of autoimmune disease or systemic immunosuppression disqualified patients. The V end lost 0 bases, the J end lost 1 base, and 4 bases lay between the germline ends. CDR3 length: 13 residues. Germline lookup yields CDR1 SGDLS and CDR2 YYNGEE. With regard to this clone: What it binds is not known. Other DNA sequences in the same sample also yield this CDR3.

The source of this sequence is an adult with an advanced solid tumor such as melanoma, head and neck, liver or kidney cancer. This chain uses TRBV9 with TRBJ1-1, with unresolved D. Sample: CD4+ or CD8+ T cells sorted from blood, taken in a trial of the OX40 agonist ivuxolimab. CDR3 in DNA: TGTGCCAGCAGCGTAGGTACGAACACTGAAGCTTTCTTT. This codes for CASSVGTNTEAFF.